What follows is one T cell receptor beta chain and its context. Its antigen is unidentified. This CDR3 region has 16 residues. Trimming took 4 bases from V and 5 from J; bases not matched to a gene: 9. Germline CDR1 reads KGHDR; CDR2 reads SFDVKD. ViraFEST assay sequencing came after antigen-specific CD4+ T cells were expanded with viral peptide pools. Isolation of CD4+ T cells took place after nine to ten days of culture. In the vaccine recipients, nucleocapsid antibodies were negative and there was no prior SARS-CoV-2 infection. The data stem from a study of vaccination effects on CD4 cells after COVID-19. Generated by immunoSEQ multiplex PCR, the TCRdb table keeps only in-frame clones and is missing some. The sample lists about 73,000 clones, approximately 74% occurring once.

The source of this sequence is a human donor who received a COVID-19 vaccine. Sequencing was performed on CD4+ T cells from PBMCs cultured with HCoV-NL63 spike peptides, taken before COVID-19 vaccination. The chain recombines TRBV24-1 with TRBJ2-3, with 9 bases fitting TRBD2. The CDR3 loop reads CATSEAGTSRGDTQYF. DNA of the CDR3: TGTGCCACCAGTGAGGCCGGGACTAGCAGGGGAGATACGCAGTATTTT.